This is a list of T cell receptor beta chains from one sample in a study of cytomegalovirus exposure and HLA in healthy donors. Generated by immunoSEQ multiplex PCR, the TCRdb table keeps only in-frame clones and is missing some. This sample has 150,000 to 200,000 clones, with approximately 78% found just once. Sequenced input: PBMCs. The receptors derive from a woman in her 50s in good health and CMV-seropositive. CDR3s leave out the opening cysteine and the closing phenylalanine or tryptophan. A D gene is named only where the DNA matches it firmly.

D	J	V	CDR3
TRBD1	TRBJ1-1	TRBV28	ASSLPGDRVEAF
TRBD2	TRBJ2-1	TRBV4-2	ASSQVIAGESDEQF
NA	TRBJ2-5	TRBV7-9	ASSPTLRWAGANQETQY
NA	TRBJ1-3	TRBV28	ASSLYGQGSSGNTIY
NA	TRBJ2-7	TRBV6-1	ASNSGGSYEQY
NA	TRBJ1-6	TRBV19	ASSIPGINSPLH
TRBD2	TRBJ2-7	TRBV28	ASSSRASGMIVTHEQY
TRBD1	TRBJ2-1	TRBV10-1	ASSSGQGNEQF
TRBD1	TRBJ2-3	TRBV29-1	SVKGAKDADTQY
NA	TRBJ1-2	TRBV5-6	ASSFSGGATAYNYGYT
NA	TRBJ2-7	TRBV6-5	ASSYLSQGGYEQY
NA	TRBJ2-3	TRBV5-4	ASSLGEGGGTDTQY
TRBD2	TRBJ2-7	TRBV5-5	ASSRDVVAGGYYEQY